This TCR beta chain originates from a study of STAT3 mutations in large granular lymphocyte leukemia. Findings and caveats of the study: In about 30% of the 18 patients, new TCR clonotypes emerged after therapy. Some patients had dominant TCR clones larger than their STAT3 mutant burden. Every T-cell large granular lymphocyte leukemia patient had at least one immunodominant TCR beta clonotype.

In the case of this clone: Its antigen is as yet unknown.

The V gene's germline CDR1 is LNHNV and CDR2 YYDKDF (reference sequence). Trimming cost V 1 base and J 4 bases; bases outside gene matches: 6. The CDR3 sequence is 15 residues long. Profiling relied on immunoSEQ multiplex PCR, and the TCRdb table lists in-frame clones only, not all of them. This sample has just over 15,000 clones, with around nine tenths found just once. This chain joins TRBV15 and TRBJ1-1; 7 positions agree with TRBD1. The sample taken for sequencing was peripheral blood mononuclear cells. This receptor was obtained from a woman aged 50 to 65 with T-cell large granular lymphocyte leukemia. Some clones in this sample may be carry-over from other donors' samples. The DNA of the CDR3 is TGTGCCACCAGCAGAGGACAGGGATGGGGCACTGAAGCTTTCTTT. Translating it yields CATSRGQGWGTEAFF.